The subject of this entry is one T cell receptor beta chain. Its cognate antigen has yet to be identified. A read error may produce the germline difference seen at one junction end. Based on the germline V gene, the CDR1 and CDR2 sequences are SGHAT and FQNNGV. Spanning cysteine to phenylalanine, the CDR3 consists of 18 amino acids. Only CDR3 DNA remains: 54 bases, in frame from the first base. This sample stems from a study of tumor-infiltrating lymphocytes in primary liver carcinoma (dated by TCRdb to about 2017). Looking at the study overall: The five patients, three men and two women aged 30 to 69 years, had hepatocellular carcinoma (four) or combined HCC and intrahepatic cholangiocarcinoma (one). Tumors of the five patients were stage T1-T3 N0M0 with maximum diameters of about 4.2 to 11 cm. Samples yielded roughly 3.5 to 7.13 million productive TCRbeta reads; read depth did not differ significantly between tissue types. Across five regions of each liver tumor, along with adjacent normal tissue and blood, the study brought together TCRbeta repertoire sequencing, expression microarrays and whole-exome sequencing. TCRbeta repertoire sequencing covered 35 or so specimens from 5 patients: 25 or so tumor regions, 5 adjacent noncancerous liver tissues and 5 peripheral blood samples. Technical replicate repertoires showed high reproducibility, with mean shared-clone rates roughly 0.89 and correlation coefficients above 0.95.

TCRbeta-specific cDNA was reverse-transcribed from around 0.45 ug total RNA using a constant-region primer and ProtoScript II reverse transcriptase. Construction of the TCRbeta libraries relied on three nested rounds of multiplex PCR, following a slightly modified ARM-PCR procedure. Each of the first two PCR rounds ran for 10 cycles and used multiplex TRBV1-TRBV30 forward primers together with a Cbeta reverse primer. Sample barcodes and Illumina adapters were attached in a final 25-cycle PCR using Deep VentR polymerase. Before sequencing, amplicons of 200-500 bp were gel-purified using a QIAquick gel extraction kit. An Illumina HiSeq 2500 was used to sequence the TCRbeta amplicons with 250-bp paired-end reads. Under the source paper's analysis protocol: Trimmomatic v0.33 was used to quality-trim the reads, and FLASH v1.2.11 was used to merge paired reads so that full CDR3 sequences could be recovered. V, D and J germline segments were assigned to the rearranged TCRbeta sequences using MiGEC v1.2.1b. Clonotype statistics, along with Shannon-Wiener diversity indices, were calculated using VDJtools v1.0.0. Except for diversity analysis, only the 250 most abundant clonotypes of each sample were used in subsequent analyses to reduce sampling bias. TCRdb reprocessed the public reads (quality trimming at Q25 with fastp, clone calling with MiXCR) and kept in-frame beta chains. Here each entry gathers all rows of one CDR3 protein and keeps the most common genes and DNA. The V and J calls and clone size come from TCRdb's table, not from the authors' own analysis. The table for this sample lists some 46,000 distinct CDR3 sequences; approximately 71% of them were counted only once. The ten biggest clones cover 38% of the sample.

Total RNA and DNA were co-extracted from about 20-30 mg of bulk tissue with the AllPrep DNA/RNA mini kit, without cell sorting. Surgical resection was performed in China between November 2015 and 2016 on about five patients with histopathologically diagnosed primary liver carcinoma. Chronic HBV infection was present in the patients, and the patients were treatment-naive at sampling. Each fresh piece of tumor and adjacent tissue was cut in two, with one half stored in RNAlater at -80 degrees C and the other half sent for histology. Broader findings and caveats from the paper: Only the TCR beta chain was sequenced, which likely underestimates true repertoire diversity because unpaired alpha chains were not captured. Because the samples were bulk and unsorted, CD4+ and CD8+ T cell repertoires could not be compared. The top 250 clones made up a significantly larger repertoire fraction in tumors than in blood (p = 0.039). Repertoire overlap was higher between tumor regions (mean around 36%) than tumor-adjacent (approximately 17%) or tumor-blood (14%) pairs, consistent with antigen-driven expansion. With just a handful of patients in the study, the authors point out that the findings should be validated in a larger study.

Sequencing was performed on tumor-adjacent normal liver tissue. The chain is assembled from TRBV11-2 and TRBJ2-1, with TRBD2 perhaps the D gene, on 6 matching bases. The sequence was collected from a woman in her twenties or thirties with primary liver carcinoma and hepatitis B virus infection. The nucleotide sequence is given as TGTGCCAGCAGCTTACGTAGCGGCCACTCGCCCTCTTACAATGAGCACTTCTTC. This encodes CASSLRSGHSPSYNEHFF. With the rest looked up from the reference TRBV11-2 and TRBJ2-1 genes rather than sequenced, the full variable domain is EAGVAQSPRYKIIEKRQSVAFWCNPISGHATLYWYQQILGQGPKLLIQFQNNGVVDDSQLPKDRFSAERLKGVDSTLKIQPAKLEDSAVYLCASSLRSGHSPSYNEHFFGPGTRLTVL.